This T cell receptor beta chain is drawn from a study of cytomegalovirus exposure and HLA in healthy donors listed by TCRdb under 2017. Describing the broader study: A later analysis indicated that the roughly 130 validation repertoires were generated on the platform also employed for the approximately 700 repertoires of the first cohort. The study aimed to test whether cataloging public T cell receptors could reveal signatures of past pathogen exposure. In addition to the first cohort of roughly 670 subjects, a separate validation cohort of 120 different subjects was used. To predict cytomegalovirus infection status, the study combined high-throughput TCR immunosequencing, statistical association of individual TCRs with disease status, and machine learning.

Libraries were built with the immunoSEQ multiplex PCR assay. Regarding the original processing steps: A statistical classification framework was developed to diagnose cytomegalovirus status using the catalog of TCR beta chain sequences. As stored in TCRdb, this immuneACCESS dataset retains in-frame rearrangements with V and J assigned. A fraction of the clones does not appear; measured against another copy, unresolved V genes explain less than half of the discrepancy, and the remainder lacks a known reason. That table supplies the V and J calls and clone size; D and trimming were determined from the DNA. The sample yields about 65,000 clones; around 95% were counted once. The ten top clones hold about 4.5% of the sample. Overall study results and their limits: A later analysis found that TCRs clustered in the first cohort also tended to co-occur in the 95 to 150 validation repertoires, with 94% of cluster scores above 0. Most TCR sequences were seen in very few donors, while some public TCRs were found in many individuals. In the study, about 150 TCR beta chains were listed as associated with cytomegalovirus. In vitro tests confirmed that a few of the cytomegalovirus-associated TCR beta chains recognize cytomegalovirus antigens. The classifier was reported to diagnose cytomegalovirus status with high specificity and sensitivity in both the original cohort and the validation cohort. A later analysis lacked HLA typing for the validation cohort, so it scored co-occurrence in that cohort across all 120 or so repertoires. According to the authors, the approach could potentially be generalized to other disease states and immunological phenotypes.

Comment on this clone: Its antigen remains unidentified. Nothing much larger sits one base from this clone, and base qualities are not available.

Separate from the approximately 700-subject first cohort, the validation cohort of more than 90 subjects was the group to which the donors belonged. The receptor's source is a man younger than 30 in good health and CMV-seropositive. The sequencing input was PBMCs.

The CDR3 protein is CAWELAGGGEQFF. The nucleotides read TGTGCCTGGGAATTAGCGGGAGGGGGTGAGCAGTTCTTC. The chain uses TRBV30 and TRBJ2-1; TRBD2 aligns with 11 central bases. From V the trimming removes 5 bases and from J it removes 9 bases, while the gene matches leave 6 bases of the junction unaccounted for. Reading from cysteine to phenylalanine, the CDR3 counts 13 amino acids. The DNA shown is the 39-base CDR3, in frame from base 1. The CDR1 and CDR2 encoded by the germline V gene (reference sequence) are GTSNPN and SVGIG.